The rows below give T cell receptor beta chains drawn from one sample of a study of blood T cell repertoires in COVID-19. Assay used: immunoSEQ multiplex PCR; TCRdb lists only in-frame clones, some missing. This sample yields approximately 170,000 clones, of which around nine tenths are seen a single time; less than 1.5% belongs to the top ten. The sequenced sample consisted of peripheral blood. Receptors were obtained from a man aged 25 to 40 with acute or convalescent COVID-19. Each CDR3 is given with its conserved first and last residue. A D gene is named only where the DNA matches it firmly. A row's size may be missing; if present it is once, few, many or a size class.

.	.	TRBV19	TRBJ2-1	TGTGCCATCAAACACCCCGGGGGCAATGAGCAGTTCTTC	CAIKHPGGNEQFF
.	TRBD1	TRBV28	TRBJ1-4	TGTGCCAGCAGTTCGGGACAGGGGGCGCAAGAAAAACTGTTTTTT	CASSSGQGAQEKLFF
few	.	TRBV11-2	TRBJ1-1	TGTGCCAGCAGCTTTGAGGGTGTTGGCACTGAAGCTTTCTTT	CASSFEGVGTEAFF
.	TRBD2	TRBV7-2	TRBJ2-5	TGTGCCAGCCAGGGACTAGTTCGCTTTATGGAGACCCAGTACTTC	CASQGLVRFMETQYF
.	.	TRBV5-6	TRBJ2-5	TGTGCCAGCAGCTTCCGAGGGAGCGCCCCCGGGGAGACCCAGTACTTC	CASSFRGSAPGETQYF
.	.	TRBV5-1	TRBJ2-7	TGCGCCAGCAGCACGAATAACAGGGAGTCTGAAGAGCAGTACTTC	CASSTNNRESEEQYF
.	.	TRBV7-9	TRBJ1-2	TGTGCCAGCAGCCGAGATTTAGCATCCTATGGCTACACCTTC	CASSRDLASYGYTF
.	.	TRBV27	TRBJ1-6	TGTGCCAGCAGGCGAAACACAGTGTCCTCCTATAATTCACCCCTCCACTTT	CASRRNTVSSYNSPLHF
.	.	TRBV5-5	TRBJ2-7	TGTGCCAGCAGCCGAGCGGCGGCAGGGGAGTACGAGCAGTACTTC	CASSRAAAGEYEQYF
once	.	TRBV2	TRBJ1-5	TGTGCCAGCAGACTCACCTTTTCGGGCAATCAGCCCCAGCATTTT	CASRLTFSGNQPQHF
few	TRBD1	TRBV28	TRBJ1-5	TGTGCCAGCAGTTTCCCGGGACAGGGGGCCCAGCCCCAGCATTTT	CASSFPGQGAQPQHF
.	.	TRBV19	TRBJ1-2	TGTGCCAGTAGTACCCCGACAGGTCTCTATGGCTACACCTTC	CASSTPTGLYGYTF
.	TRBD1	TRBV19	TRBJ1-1	TGTGCCAGTAGTATCCCTGGACAGGGGGGGACTGAAGCTTTCTTT	CASSIPGQGGTEAFF
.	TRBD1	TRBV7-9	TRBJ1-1	TGTGCCAGCAGCTCGAACAGGGGTACTGAAGCTTTCTTT	CASSSNRGTEAFF
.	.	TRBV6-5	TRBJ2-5	TGTGCCAGCAGGGAGGGTACTAGCCAAGAGACCCAGTACTTC	CASREGTSQETQYF
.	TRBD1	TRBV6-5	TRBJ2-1	TGTGCCAGCAGCTTGGACAGGGCGGGTGGCAATGAGCAGTTCTTC	CASSLDRAGGNEQFF
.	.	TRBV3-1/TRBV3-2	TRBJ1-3	TGTGCCAGCAGCCAAGGGGACATCATCTCTGGAAACACCATATATTTT	CASSQGDIISGNTIYF
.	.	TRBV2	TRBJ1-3	TGTGCCAGCAGTGTTGGGCCTAACTCTGGAAACACCATATATTTT	CASSVGPNSGNTIYF
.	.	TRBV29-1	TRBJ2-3	TGCAGCGTAGCCGACAGGACTAGCACAGATACGCAGTATTTT	CSVADRTSTDTQYF
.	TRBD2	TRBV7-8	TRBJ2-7	TGTGCCAGCAGCTGGATAGCGGGGGCCTACGAGCAGTACTTC	CASSWIAGAYEQYF
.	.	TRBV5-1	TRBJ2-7	TGCGCCAGCAGCTTGGACCCGGTAACCTACGAGCAGTACTTC	CASSLDPVTYEQYF
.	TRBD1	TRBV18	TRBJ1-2	TGTGCCAGCTCACCAAATATCGACAGGGGTGGCGGCTACACCTTC	CASSPNIDRGGGYTF
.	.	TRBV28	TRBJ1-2	TGTGCCAGCAGGGAAGCGGGGCCGATAGCTAACTATGGCTACACCTTC	CASREAGPIANYGYTF
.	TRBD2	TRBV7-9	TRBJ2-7	TGTGCCAGCAGCTTAGGCGGGACTAGCGGGTTAGGGAACTACTTC	CASSLGGTSGLGNYF
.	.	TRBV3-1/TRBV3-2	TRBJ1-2	TGTGCCAGCAGCCCCGGGTCAGGGTTTGAGGCTGGTCATGGCTACACCTTC	CASSPGSGFEAGHGYTF
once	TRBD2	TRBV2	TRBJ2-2	TGTGCCCATACTAGCGGGAACACCGGGGAGCTGTTTTTT	CAHTSGNTGELFF
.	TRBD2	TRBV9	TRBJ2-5	TGTGCCAGCAGCGTAGTGTCTAGCGGGGGACACGAGACCCAGTACTTC	CASSVVSSGGHETQYF
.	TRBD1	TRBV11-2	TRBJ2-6	TGTGCCAGCAGCTTAGATTGGCTGACAGGGACTGGGGCCAACGTCCTGACTTTC	CASSLDWLTGTGANVLTF
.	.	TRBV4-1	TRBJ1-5	TGCGCCAGCAGCCAAGGGGGAGGGGTCAATCAGCCCCAGCATTTT	CASSQGGGVNQPQHF
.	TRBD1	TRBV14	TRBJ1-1	TGTGCCAGCAGCCGACAGGGAAATCGGAACACTGAAGCTTTCTTT	CASSRQGNRNTEAFF
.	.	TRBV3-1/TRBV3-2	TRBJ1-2	TGTGCCAGCAGCCAAGGGCGGCCAGGGCCGGGACATAACTATGGCTACACCTTC	CASSQGRPGPGHNYGYTF
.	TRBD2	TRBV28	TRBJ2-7	TGTGCCAGCAGGCTTGCTGGCGGGAGGGCCTTCGACGAGCAGTACTTC	CASRLAGGRAFDEQYF
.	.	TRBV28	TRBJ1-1	TGTGCCAGCAGTTTAAACTTTGGGGGGGGCTCGAACACTGAAGCTTTCTTT	CASSLNFGGGSNTEAFF
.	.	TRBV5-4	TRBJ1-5	TGTGCCAGCAGCCCTAACCCCAAGATTCGGCCCCAGCATTTT	CASSPNPKIRPQHF
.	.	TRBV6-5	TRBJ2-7	TGTGCCAGCACTTATGGCTGGCGGAGTTCCTACGAGCAGTACTTC	CASTYGWRSSYEQYF
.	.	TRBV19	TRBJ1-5	TGTGCCAGTAGTATGACCCATGGACACCTTTATCAGCCCCAGCATTTT	CASSMTHGHLYQPQHF